The TCR beta chain under discussion was sequenced for a study of blood T cell repertoires in COVID-19. Study-wide background: Acute-phase and convalescent COVID-19 samples originated in the United States, Italy and Spain.

In this sample, this clone turned up a few times. The assay was immunoSEQ multiplex PCR, and TCRdb's table has in-frame clones only and misses some. Here the sample spans tens of thousands of clones, about 80% being singletons. Germline V gene data show CDR1 as LNHDA and CDR2 as SQIVND (reference sequence). V shed 7 bases and J 4 bases; nucleotides not matched to a gene: 8. The CDR3 spans 14 residues. Material for sequencing was peripheral blood. This sequence was found in a woman in her 70s with acute or convalescent COVID-19. This chain connects TRBV19 to TRBJ1-2; 8 bases agree with TRBD1. CDR3 sequence (DNA): TGTGCCAGTACCAAGACAGGGGATGGCTATGGCTACACCTTC. Protein: CASTKTGDGYGYTF.